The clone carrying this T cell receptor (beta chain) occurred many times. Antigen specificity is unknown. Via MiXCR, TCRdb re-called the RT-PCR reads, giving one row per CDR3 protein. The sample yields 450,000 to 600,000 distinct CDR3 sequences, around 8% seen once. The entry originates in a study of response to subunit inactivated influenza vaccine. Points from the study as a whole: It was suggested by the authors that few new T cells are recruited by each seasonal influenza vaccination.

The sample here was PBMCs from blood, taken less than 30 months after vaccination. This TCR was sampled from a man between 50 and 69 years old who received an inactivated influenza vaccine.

CDR3 amino acids: CASRSTGGTFDEQFF. CDR3 nucleotide sequence: TGCGCCAGCAGATCGACAGGGGGCACGTTCGATGAGCAGTTCTTC. The V and J genes are TRBV5-1 and TRBJ2-1; 10 bases fit TRBD1. The CDR3 consists of 15 residues. Germline V lookup: CDR1 SGHRS, CDR2 YFSETQ. The junction had 10 bases not matched to a gene; V was cut back by 5 bases and J by 8 bases.